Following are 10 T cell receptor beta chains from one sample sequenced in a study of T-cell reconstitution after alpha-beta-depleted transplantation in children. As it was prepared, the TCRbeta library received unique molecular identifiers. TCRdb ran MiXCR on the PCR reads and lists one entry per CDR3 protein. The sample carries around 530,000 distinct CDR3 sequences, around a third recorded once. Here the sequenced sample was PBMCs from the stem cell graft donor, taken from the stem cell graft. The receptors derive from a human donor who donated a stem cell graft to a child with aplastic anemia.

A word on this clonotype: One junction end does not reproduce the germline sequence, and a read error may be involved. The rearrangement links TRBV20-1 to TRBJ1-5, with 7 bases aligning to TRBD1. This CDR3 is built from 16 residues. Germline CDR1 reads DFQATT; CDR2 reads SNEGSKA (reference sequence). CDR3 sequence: CSARENRGRSVQPQHF. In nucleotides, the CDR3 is TGCAGTGCCAGAGAGAACAGGGGACGGTCGGTGCAGCCCCAGCATTTT.

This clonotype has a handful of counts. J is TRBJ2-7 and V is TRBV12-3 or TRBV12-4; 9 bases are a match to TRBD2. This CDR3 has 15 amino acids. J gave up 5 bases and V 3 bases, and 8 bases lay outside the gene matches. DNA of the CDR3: TGTGCCAGCAGTTTTACGCTAGCGGGATACCACGAGCAGTACTTC. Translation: CASSFTLAGYHEQYF.

CDR3 loop: CASSYPEDIIRGYTF. CDR3 DNA sequence: TGTGCCAGCAGTTACCCCGAGGACATTATACGAGGCTACACCTTC. This rearrangement joins TRBV6-2 or TRBV6-3 to TRBJ1-2; TRBD1 might be the D (5 bases). Germline lookup yields CDR1 MNHEY and CDR2 SVGEGT. CDR3 size: 15 residues. Trimming removed 2 bases at V and 8 bases at J, with 18 bases between.

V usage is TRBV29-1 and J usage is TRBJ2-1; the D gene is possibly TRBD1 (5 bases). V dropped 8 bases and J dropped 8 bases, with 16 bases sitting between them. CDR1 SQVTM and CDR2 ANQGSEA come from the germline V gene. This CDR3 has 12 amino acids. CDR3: CSPVTERYEQFF. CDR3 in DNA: TGCAGCCCCGTGACAGAAAGGTATGAGCAGTTCTTC.

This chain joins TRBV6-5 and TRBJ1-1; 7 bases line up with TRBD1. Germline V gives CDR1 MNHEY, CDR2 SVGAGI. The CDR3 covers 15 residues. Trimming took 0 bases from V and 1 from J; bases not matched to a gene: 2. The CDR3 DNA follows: TGTGCCAGCAGTTACTCTCGACAGGGGAACACTGAAGCTTTCTTT. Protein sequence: CASSYSRQGNTEAFF.

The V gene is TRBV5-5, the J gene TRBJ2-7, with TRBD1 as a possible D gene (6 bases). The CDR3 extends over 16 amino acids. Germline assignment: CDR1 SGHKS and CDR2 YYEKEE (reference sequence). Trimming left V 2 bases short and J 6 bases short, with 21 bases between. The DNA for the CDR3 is TGTGCCAGCAGCTTCGACAGGCTGCCCCTCCGGGGCGAGCAGTACTTC. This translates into CASSFDRLPLRGEQYF.

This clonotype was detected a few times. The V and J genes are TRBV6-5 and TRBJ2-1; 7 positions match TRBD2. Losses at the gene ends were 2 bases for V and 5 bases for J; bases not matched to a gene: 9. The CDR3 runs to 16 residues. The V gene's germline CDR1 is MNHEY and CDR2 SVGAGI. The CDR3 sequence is CASSYHLAATDNEQFF. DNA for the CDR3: TGTGCCAGCAGTTACCACCTAGCGGCCACCGACAATGAGCAGTTCTTC.

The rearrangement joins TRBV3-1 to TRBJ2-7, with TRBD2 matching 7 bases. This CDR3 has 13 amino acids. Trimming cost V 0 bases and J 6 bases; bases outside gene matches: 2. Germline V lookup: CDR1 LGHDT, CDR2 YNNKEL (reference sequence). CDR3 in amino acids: CASSQDPGGEQYF. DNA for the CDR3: TGTGCCAGCAGCCAAGATCCGGGGGGCGAGCAGTACTTC.

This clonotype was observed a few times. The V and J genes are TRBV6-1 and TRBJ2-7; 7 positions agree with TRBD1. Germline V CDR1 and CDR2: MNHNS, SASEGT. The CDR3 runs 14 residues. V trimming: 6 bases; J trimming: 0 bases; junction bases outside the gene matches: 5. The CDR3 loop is CASRRTGPSYEQYF. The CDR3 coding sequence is TGTGCCAGCAGGCGGACAGGACCCTCCTACGAGCAGTACTTC.

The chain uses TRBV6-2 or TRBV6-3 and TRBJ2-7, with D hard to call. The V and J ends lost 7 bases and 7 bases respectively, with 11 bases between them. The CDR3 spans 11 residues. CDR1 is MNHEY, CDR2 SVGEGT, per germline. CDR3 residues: CASTQAGEQYV. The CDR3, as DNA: TGTGCCAGCACCCAGGCTGGGGAGCAGTACGTC.